The 9 T cell receptor beta chains below all came from one sample that was sequenced in a study of cytomegalovirus exposure and HLA in healthy donors (TCRdb year 2017). The library was made by the immunoSEQ multiplex PCR assay. The multiplex PCR relied on a mix of 60 forward primers for TCR Vbeta segments and 13 reverse primers for TCR Jbeta segments. What TCRdb holds here is the immuneACCESS table cut down to in-frame rearrangements. Part of the clones is not present; checked against another copy, under half of the missing clones reflect an unresolved V gene, and the others are unexplained. This sample is represented by about 140,000 clones; just over 65% of them were singletons. The ten largest make up 6.5% of the sample. The sequencing input was PBMCs. Every receptor here comes from a woman in her fifties or sixties in good health and CMV-seronegative.

This clone was seen only a few times. V gene TRBV2 combines with J gene TRBJ2-7; D remains unclear. The CDR3 is 14 residues long. V lost 0 bases and J lost 6, with 12 bases in between. Per germline, CDR1 SNHLY and CDR2 FYNNEI. DNA for the CDR3: TGTGCCAGCAGTGAAGCCCCTATTTCTGTCGAGCAGTACTTC. Protein sequence: CASSEAPISVEQYF.

The V gene is TRBV7-9, the J gene TRBJ2-3, with 12 bases aligning to TRBD2. The junction had 9 bases not matched to a gene; V was cut back by 5 bases and J by 6 bases. The CDR3 covers 16 residues. Germline values: CDR1 SEHNR, CDR2 FQNEAQ (reference sequence). The CDR3 loop reads CASSPNLAGGADTQYF. The CDR3 bases are TGTGCCAGCAGCCCAAACCTAGCGGGAGGGGCCGATACGCAGTATTTT. The full variable domain, with the rest looked up from reference TRBV7-9 and TRBJ2-3, is DTGVSQNPRHKITKRGQNVTFRCDPISEHNRLYWYRQTLGQGPEFLTYFQNEAQLEKSRLLSDRFSAERPKGSFSTLEIQRTEQGDSAMYLCASSPNLAGGADTQYFGPGTRLTVL.

This clone was counted only a few times. V and J are TRBV11-2 and TRBJ2-7; 9 nucleotides match TRBD1. V lost 5 bases to trimming and J lost 5 bases; unmatched junction nucleotides: 10. This CDR3 contains 15 residues. Germline CDR1 is SGHAT and CDR2 is FQNNGV. CDR3 bases: TGTGCCAGCAGCATAGGGTTTGGACAGGGGAACGAGCAGTACTTC. It encodes CASSIGFGQGNEQYF.

The table lists this clone with a few counts. Here the CDR3 reads CASSEASGVQETQYF. CDR3 bases: TGTGCCAGCAGTGAAGCGTCCGGAGTACAAGAGACCCAGTACTTC. The V gene is TRBV6-1, the J gene TRBJ2-5; no firm D call. Germline-derived CDR1 and CDR2 are MNHNS and SASEGT. The CDR3 covers 15 residues. V was clipped by 0 bases and J by 2 bases, with 10 bases between them.

The V and J genes are TRBV7-8 and TRBJ2-7; D might be TRBD1 (5 bases). The length of the CDR3 is 14 residues. Between the trimmed V and J ends, which lost 0 bases and 2 bases, there was a span of 8 bases. Germline lookup yields CDR1 SGHVS and CDR2 FQNEAQ. The CDR3 loop is CASSLAWGTYEQYF. In DNA form, the CDR3 reads TGTGCCAGCAGCTTAGCCTGGGGCACCTACGAGCAGTACTTC.

This rearrangement joins TRBV18 to TRBJ2-1; TRBD2 aligns across 7 bases. This CDR3 is 15 amino acids long. Germline CDR1 and CDR2: KGHSH and LQKENI. J lost 3 bases, V lost 2 bases, and 4 bases had no gene match. In DNA, the CDR3 is TGTGCCAGCTCACCAGTATCTAGCGGCTACAATGAGCAGTTCTTC. Its protein is CASSPVSSGYNEQFF.

This clone was recorded a few times. The chain uses TRBV27 and TRBJ2-3; TRBD2 aligns across 9 bases. Germline CDR1 and CDR2: MNHEY and SMNVEV (reference sequence). This CDR3 region has 15 residues. V lost 3 bases, J lost 5 bases, and 6 bases stayed unmatched. This chain's CDR3 is CASSLVSGSGDTQYF. The CDR3 DNA follows: TGTGCCAGCAGTTTGGTTAGCGGGAGTGGAGATACGCAGTATTTT.

This chain joins TRBV6-5 and TRBJ2-1; D is uncertain. The V gene lost 2 bases and the J gene lost 4 bases, with 6 bases spanning the gap. The CDR3 sequence is 13 residues long. Looked up from germline, CDR1 is MNHEY and CDR2 is SVGAGI. CDR3 sequence: CASSYGGYNEQFF. CDR3 DNA sequence: TGTGCCAGCAGTTACGGCGGTTACAATGAGCAGTTCTTC.

This clone was counted only a few times. V and J are TRBV6-1 and TRBJ2-3, with D hard to call. Germline CDR1 MNHNS, CDR2 SASEGT. The CDR3 consists of 11 residues. The V end lost 7 bases, the J end lost 5 bases, and 7 bases lay between the germline ends. CDR3 amino acids: CASTLGDTQYF. In nucleotides, the CDR3 is TGTGCCAGCACCCTAGGAGATACGCAGTATTTT.